A selection of T cell receptor beta chains follows, all from one sample in a study of regulatory T cells in long-lasting Graves disease. One entry per CDR3 protein, called by TCRdb with MiXCR from the multiplex PCR reads. The sample lists 390,000 or so distinct CDR3 sequences, around 11% occurring once. These sequences were also reported in another study, on T cells in Graves' hyperthyroidism and ophthalmopathy.

The sequencing used peripheral blood mononuclear cells (PBMCs), collected at new diagnosis, from a patient treated with antithyroid drugs. The receptors derive from a young woman with Graves disease. Both conserved end residues are part of each CDR3. A D gene is named only where the DNA matches it firmly. The size of a clone is reported for some rows only, either as once, few or many, or as a class for expanded clones.

V gene: TRBV4-1; J gene: TRBJ2-5; clone size: -; D gene: TRBD2; CDR3 DNA: TGCGCCAGCAGCCAAGGAGTATCTAGCGGGAGTTCGGAGACCCAGTACTTC; CDR3 protein: CASSQGVSSGSSETQYF
V gene: TRBV20-1; J gene: TRBJ1-2; clone size: many; D gene: -; CDR3 DNA: TGCAGTGCTAGAGAGGACGGCTATGGCTACACCTTC; CDR3 protein: CSAREDGYGYTF
V gene: TRBV6-1; J gene: TRBJ2-1; clone size: many; D gene: TRBD2; CDR3 DNA: TGTGCCAGCAGTCGCCAGCTAGCGGGGGCTACTACTTACAATGAGCAGTTCTTC; CDR3 protein: CASSRQLAGATTYNEQFF
V gene: TRBV20-1; J gene: TRBJ2-2; clone size: once; D gene: -; CDR3 DNA: TGCGGTGCCATGCCTCGACGGGCCCTGAACACCGGGGAGCTGTTTTTT; CDR3 protein: CGAMPRRALNTGELFF
V gene: TRBV20-1; J gene: TRBJ2-1; clone size: many; D gene: TRBD2; CDR3 DNA: TGCAGTGCTATGCGCCTAGCGGCTGGGCAGTTCTTC; CDR3 protein: CSAMRLAAGQFF
V gene: TRBV27; J gene: TRBJ1-4; clone size: many; D gene: TRBD1; CDR3 DNA: TGTGCCAGCAGTTTTGCCCCGGGACAGGGGAATTTTCGGATGAATGAAAAACTGTTTTTT; CDR3 protein: CASSFAPGQGNFRMNEKLFF
V gene: TRBV7-2; J gene: TRBJ2-5; clone size: many; D gene: TRBD2; CDR3 DNA: TGTGCCAGCAGCCATACGGGGGGTGGCCGCGGAGAGACCCAGTACTTC; CDR3 protein: CASSHTGGGRGETQYF
V gene: TRBV11-3; J gene: TRBJ2-1; clone size: many; D gene: -; CDR3 DNA: TGTGCCAGCAGCGGCAGAGAATACAATGAGCAGTTCTTC; CDR3 protein: CASSGREYNEQFF
V gene: TRBV6-2/TRBV6-3; J gene: TRBJ2-5; clone size: -; D gene: -; CDR3 DNA: TGTGCCAGCAGTCCCTCGGAGGAGACCCAGTACTTC; CDR3 protein: CASSPSEETQYF
V gene: TRBV20-1; J gene: TRBJ1-1; clone size: many; D gene: TRBD1; CDR3 DNA: TGCAGTGCTTCCGGGACAGTGGGGAAAGCTTTCTTT; CDR3 protein: CSASGTVGKAFF
V gene: TRBV7-2; J gene: TRBJ1-2; clone size: -; D gene: -; CDR3 DNA: TGTGCCAGCAGCAACTTATATGGCTACACCTTC; CDR3 protein: CASSNLYGYTF
V gene: TRBV18; J gene: TRBJ2-3; clone size: -; D gene: -; CDR3 DNA: TGTGCCAGCTCACCACCGCTAGGGAACACAGATACGCAGTATTTT; CDR3 protein: CASSPPLGNTDTQYF
V gene: TRBV7-8; J gene: TRBJ2-5; clone size: many; D gene: TRBD1; CDR3 DNA: TGTGCCAGCAGCCAAAGAACAGGGGGCGAGATGAAGGAGACCCAGTACTTC; CDR3 protein: CASSQRTGGEMKETQYF
V gene: TRBV20-1; J gene: TRBJ2-1; clone size: many; D gene: -; CDR3 DNA: TGCAGTGCTACCATTGGTGGGGCTAGCTCCTACAATGAGCAGTTCTTC; CDR3 protein: CSATIGGASSYNEQFF
V gene: TRBV27; J gene: TRBJ1-6; clone size: few; D gene: -; CDR3 DNA: TGTGCCAGCAGCTGGTCAGTTGAGGTCCCACCCCTCCACTTT; CDR3 protein: CASSWSVEVPPLHF
V gene: TRBV14; J gene: TRBJ1-1; clone size: few; D gene: -; CDR3 DNA: TGTGCCAGCAGCCAAGATCTTGAGACAGCAGAAGCTTTCTTT; CDR3 protein: CASSQDLETAEAFF
V gene: TRBV20-1; J gene: TRBJ2-7; clone size: many; D gene: -; CDR3 DNA: TGCAGTGCGGGACCCTTGCTAGGCGAGCAGTACTTC; CDR3 protein: CSAGPLLGEQYF
V gene: TRBV5-4; J gene: TRBJ2-1; clone size: few; D gene: -; CDR3 DNA: TGTGCCAGCAGCCGGCTGGCCTCCGAGGGCAATGAGCAGTTCTTC; CDR3 protein: CASSRLASEGNEQFF
V gene: TRBV29-1; J gene: TRBJ2-5; clone size: few; D gene: TRBD2; CDR3 DNA: TGCAGCGTTTCCTTCGGGGAGGGGGAGACCCAGTACTTC; CDR3 protein: CSVSFGEGETQYF
V gene: TRBV5-1; J gene: TRBJ2-7; clone size: many; D gene: -; CDR3 DNA: TGCGCCAGCAGCTTGGAAGTGCGAAGGGGGGAGCAGTACTTC; CDR3 protein: CASSLEVRRGEQYF
V gene: TRBV6-9; J gene: TRBJ2-3; clone size: -; D gene: TRBD1; CDR3 DNA: TGTGCCAGCAGTTACTTTCGACCCACCTGGACAGGCTCTAGCACAGATACGCAGTATTTT; CDR3 protein: CASSYFRPTWTGSSTDTQYF
V gene: TRBV28; J gene: TRBJ1-1; clone size: many; D gene: -; CDR3 DNA: TGTGCCAGCAGTCCGAGGACGGACCGGGGCACTGAAGCTTTCTTT; CDR3 protein: CASSPRTDRGTEAFF
V gene: TRBV6-1; J gene: TRBJ2-1; clone size: once; D gene: TRBD2; CDR3 DNA: TGTGCCAGCCTGGGTGTCAGCGGGGGACCCTACAATGAGCAGTTCTTC; CDR3 protein: CASLGVSGGPYNEQFF
V gene: TRBV7-2; J gene: TRBJ1-2; clone size: many; D gene: TRBD1; CDR3 DNA: TGTGCCAGCAGCTCCGGACAGGGCGACGGCTACACCTTC; CDR3 protein: CASSSGQGDGYTF
V gene: TRBV28; J gene: TRBJ2-5; clone size: -; D gene: -; CDR3 DNA: TGTGCCAGCAGCCTCAACACGGCGTCGGCCAGCAGAGAGACCCAGTACTTC; CDR3 protein: CASSLNTASASRETQYF
V gene: TRBV24-1; J gene: TRBJ1-1; clone size: many; D gene: -; CDR3 DNA: TGTGCCACCAGTGATTTCTGGGGAACTGAAGCTTTCTTT; CDR3 protein: CATSDFWGTEAFF
V gene: TRBV27; J gene: TRBJ2-7; clone size: -; D gene: -; CDR3 DNA: TGTGCCAGCAGTTTATCGGGTGCCAGAGACGAGCAGTACTTC; CDR3 protein: CASSLSGARDEQYF
V gene: TRBV6-5; J gene: TRBJ2-1; clone size: many; D gene: TRBD2; CDR3 DNA: TGTGCCAGCAGTTGGACTAGCGGGAGGGAGTTCGATGAGCAGTTCTTC; CDR3 protein: CASSWTSGREFDEQFF
V gene: TRBV7-9; J gene: TRBJ1-4; clone size: -; D gene: -; CDR3 DNA: TGTGCCAGCAGCTTAGCCGACCTTCCAGAGGAAGAAAAACTGTTTTTT; CDR3 protein: CASSLADLPEEEKLFF
V gene: TRBV5-1; J gene: TRBJ1-5; clone size: many; D gene: -; CDR3 DNA: TGCGCCAGCAGCTTGCAGGGGTATAGCAATCAGCCCCAGCATTTT; CDR3 protein: CASSLQGYSNQPQHF
V gene: TRBV5-6; J gene: TRBJ2-7; clone size: -; D gene: TRBD2; CDR3 DNA: TGTGCCAGCAGCTTGTTCCGGGAGGGCATGGTCCACGAGCAGTACTTC; CDR3 protein: CASSLFREGMVHEQYF
V gene: TRBV19; J gene: TRBJ1-5; clone size: many; D gene: -; CDR3 DNA: TGTGCCAGTAGTATAGGCCCCCGAGCCAGTTATCAGCCCCAGCATTTT; CDR3 protein: CASSIGPRASYQPQHF
V gene: TRBV7-9; J gene: TRBJ2-2; clone size: -; D gene: -; CDR3 DNA: TGTGCCAGCAGCCATAATACAGGGTCCGGGGAGCTGTTTTTT; CDR3 protein: CASSHNTGSGELFF
V gene: TRBV3-1; J gene: TRBJ1-1; clone size: many; D gene: TRBD1; CDR3 DNA: TGTGCCAGCAGATTAGACAGGGGGAGCACTGAAGCTTTCTTT; CDR3 protein: CASRLDRGSTEAFF
V gene: TRBV9; J gene: TRBJ2-7; clone size: many; D gene: TRBD2; CDR3 DNA: TGTGCCAGCAGCGTAGCTCCTAGCGGGATCTACGAGCAGTACTTC; CDR3 protein: CASSVAPSGIYEQYF
V gene: TRBV27; J gene: TRBJ2-1; clone size: many; D gene: -; CDR3 DNA: TGTGCCAGCAGTTTAAGGGGTAGCGATGAGCAGTTCTTC; CDR3 protein: CASSLRGSDEQFF
V gene: TRBV12-3/TRBV12-4; J gene: TRBJ2-5; clone size: many; D gene: -; CDR3 DNA: TGTGCCAGCAGTTTAGCTGGGGGTCAGGGTTGGAAAGAGACCCAGTACTTC; CDR3 protein: CASSLAGGQGWKETQYF
V gene: TRBV3-1; J gene: TRBJ2-5; clone size: many; D gene: -; CDR3 DNA: TGTGCCAGCAGCCAAGACTATAGAAAGACCCAGTACTTC; CDR3 protein: CASSQDYRKTQYF
V gene: TRBV7-2; J gene: TRBJ2-3; clone size: -; D gene: TRBD2; CDR3 DNA: TGTGCCAGCAGCTTCGCTAGCGGGAGGGCAGATACGCAGTATTTT; CDR3 protein: CASSFASGRADTQYF
V gene: TRBV20-1; J gene: TRBJ2-5; clone size: -; D gene: TRBD2; CDR3 DNA: TGCAGTGACCAGAACTCCGGGGCTAGCGGGATCCAAGAGACCCAGTACTTC; CDR3 protein: CSDQNSGASGIQETQYF
V gene: TRBV29-1; J gene: TRBJ1-2; clone size: few; D gene: -; CDR3 DNA: TGCAGCGTGGGCGGGACATGGGCCCATGGCTACACCTTC; CDR3 protein: CSVGGTWAHGYTF